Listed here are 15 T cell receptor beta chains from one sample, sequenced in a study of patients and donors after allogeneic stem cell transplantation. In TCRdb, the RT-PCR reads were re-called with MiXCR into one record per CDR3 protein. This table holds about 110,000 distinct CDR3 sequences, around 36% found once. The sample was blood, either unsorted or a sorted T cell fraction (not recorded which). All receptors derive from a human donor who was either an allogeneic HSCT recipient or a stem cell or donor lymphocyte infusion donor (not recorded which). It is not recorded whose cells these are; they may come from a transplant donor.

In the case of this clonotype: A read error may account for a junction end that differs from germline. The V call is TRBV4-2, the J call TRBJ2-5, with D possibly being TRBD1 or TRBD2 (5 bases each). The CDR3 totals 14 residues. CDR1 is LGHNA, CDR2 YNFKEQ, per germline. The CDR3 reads CASSRGGNQETQYF. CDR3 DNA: TGTGCCAGCAGCCGTGGGGGTAACCAGGAGACCCAGTACTTC.

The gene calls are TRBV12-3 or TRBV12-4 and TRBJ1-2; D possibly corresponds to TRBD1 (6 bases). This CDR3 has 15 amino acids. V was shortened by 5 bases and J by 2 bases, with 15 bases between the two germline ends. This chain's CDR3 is CASSDTGYGNYGYTF. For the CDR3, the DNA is TGTGCCAGCAGTGATACAGGGTATGGGAACTATGGCTACACCTTC.

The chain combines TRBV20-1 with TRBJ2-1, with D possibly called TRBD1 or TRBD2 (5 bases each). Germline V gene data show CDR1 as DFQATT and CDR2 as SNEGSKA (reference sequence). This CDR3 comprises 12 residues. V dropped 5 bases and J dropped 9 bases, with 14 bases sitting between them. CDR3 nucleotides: TGCAGTGCTTGGGACCATTTGGGTGAGCAGTTCTTC. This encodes CSAWDHLGEQFF.

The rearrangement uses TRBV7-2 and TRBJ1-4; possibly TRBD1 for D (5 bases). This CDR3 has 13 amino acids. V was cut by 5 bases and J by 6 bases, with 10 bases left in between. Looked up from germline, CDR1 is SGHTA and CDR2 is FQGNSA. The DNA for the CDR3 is TGTGCCAGCAGCCTAGGGACGGATGAAAAACTGTTTTTT. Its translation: CASSLGTDEKLFF.

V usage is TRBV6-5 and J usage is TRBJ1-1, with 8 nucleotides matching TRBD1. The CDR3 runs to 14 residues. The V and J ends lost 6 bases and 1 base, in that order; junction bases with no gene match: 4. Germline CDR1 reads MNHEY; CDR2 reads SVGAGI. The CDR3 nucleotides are TGTGCCAGCAGCTGGGGACAGGAGAACACTGAAGCTTTCTTT. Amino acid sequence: CASSWGQENTEAFF.

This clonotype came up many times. The CDR3 coding sequence is TGCAGTGCCCCCCGGCTAGGGAGGGGCGAGTACACTGAAGCTTTCTTT. Encoded protein: CSAPRLGRGEYTEAFF. The chain has TRBV20-1 and TRBJ1-1; D is perhaps TRBD1 (5 bases). Germline V CDR1 and CDR2: DFQATT, SNEGSKA (reference sequence). The CDR3 has 16 residues. The V gene lost 6 bases and the J gene lost 3 bases, with 23 bases spanning the gap.

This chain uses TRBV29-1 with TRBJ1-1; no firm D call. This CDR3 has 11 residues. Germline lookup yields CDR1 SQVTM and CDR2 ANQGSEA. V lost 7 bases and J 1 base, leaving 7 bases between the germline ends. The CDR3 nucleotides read TGCAGCGCTATCAAGAACACTGAAGCTTTCTTT. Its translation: CSAIKNTEAFF.

The CDR3 bases are TGTGCCAGCAGGCAACTAGCGGGGGAGAACACCGGGGAGCTGTTTTTT. As protein: CASRQLAGENTGELFF. The chain employs TRBV3-1 and TRBJ2-2; TRBD2 matches at 11 bases. V shed 6 bases, J shed 1 base, and the junction held 4 bases outside the gene matches. The CDR3 runs to 16 residues. Germline CDR1 is LGHDT and CDR2 is YNNKEL (reference sequence).

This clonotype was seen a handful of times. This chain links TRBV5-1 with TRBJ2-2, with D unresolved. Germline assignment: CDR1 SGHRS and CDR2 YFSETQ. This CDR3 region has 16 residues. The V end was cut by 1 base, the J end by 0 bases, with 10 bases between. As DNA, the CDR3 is TGCGCCAGCAGCTTGAGGTTAAACCCGAACACCGGGGAGCTGTTTTTT. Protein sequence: CASSLRLNPNTGELFF.

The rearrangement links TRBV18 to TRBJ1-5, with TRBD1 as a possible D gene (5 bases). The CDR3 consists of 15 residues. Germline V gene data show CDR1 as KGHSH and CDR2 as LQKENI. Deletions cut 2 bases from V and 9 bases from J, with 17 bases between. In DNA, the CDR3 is TGTGCCAGCTCACCAGAAGGGGCCGGTTTATGGCCCCAGCATTTT. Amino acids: CASSPEGAGLWPQHF.

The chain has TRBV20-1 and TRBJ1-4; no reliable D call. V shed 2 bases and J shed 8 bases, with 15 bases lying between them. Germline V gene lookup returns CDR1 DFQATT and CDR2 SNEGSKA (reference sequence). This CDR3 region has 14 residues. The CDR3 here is CSARLDLRGEKLFF. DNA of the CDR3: TGCAGTGCTAGACTCGATCTACGAGGGGAAAAACTGTTTTTT.

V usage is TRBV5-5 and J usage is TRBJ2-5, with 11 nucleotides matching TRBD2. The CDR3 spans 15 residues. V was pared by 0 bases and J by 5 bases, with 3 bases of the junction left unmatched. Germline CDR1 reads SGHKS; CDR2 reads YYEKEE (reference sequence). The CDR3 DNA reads TGTGCCAGCAGCTTGGAACTAGCGGGAGTGGAGACCCAGTACTTC. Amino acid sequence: CASSLELAGVETQYF.

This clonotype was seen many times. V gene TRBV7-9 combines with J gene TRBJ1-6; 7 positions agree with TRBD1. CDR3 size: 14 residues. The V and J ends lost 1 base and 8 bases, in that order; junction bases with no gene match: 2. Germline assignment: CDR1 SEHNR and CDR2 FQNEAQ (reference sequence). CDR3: CASSLGTGHSPLHF. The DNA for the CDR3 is TGTGCCAGCAGCTTAGGGACAGGCCATTCACCCCTCCACTTT.

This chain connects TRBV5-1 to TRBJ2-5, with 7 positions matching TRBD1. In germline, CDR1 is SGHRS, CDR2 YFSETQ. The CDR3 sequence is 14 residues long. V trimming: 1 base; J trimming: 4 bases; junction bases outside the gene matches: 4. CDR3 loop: CASSLRDSPETQYF. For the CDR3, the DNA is TGCGCCAGCAGCTTGCGGGACAGCCCAGAGACCCAGTACTTC.

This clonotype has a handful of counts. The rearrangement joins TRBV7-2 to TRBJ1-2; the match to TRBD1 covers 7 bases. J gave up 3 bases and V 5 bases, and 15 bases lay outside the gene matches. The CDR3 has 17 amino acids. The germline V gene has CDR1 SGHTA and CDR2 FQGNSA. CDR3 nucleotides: TGTGCCAGCAGCAAGGGAGAGGGACAGCGGGCCTACTATGGCTACACCTTC. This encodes CASSKGEGQRAYYGYTF.